What follows describes a single T cell receptor beta chain. The antigen is undetermined. The germline gives CDR1 SGHTA, CDR2 FQGNSA. J was trimmed by 2 bases and V by 5 bases; bases with no gene match: 7. This CDR3 is 15 amino acids long. TCRdb itself ran the reads through MiXCR, one entry per CDR3 protein. This repertoire shows under 850,000 distinct CDR3 sequences, roughly a third found once; its top ten account for about 18%. The sample comes from a study of T cell repertoires in cytomegalovirus infection. Across the study: Recently identified HLA-C-restricted CMV epitopes were among the peptides used. Indications of both CMV infection and matching HLA type were provided by public TCR beta signatures.

Study-wide points: Cumulative public TCR beta family frequency identified carriers of CMV plus the relevant HLA. CMV-specific TCR beta clonotypes restricted by HLA-C were the ones dominating the ex vivo response.

This rearrangement joins TRBV7-2 to TRBJ2-7; 9 positions agree with TRBD2. This receptor was obtained from a human donor in good health (CMV status not recorded). Some clones in this sample may be carry-over from other donors' samples. The sample in question was cultured PBMCs, obtained from culture after CMV antigen stimulation. In DNA form, the CDR3 reads TGTGCCAGCAGCCTCGGACTAGCGACCACCTACGAGCAGTACTTC. It encodes CASSLGLATTYEQYF.